The T cell receptor (beta chain) under discussion was sequenced for a study of CD8 T cells in ankylosing spondylitis. Study outcomes and limitations: As reported, disease-linked clones showed significant enrichment in matched ankylosing spondylitis synovial fluid. Earlier studies detected some motif variants in reactive arthritis synovial fluid and blood. One TCR beta motif, made up of under ten highly homologous variants, appeared characteristic of ankylosing spondylitis blood.

The authors made TCR beta libraries by quantitative 5'-RACE with molecular barcodes. TCRdb re-called the 5' RACE reads with MiXCR, one entry per CDR3 protein. There are 330,000 or so distinct CDR3 sequences in the sample; 6.5% to 10% occur only once, and 14% to 15% lies in the top ten. Details on this clonotype: Antigen unknown.

This CDR3 has 15 amino acids. The germline V gene has CDR1 SNHLY and CDR2 FYNNEI. V dropped 3 bases and J dropped 7; count of bases not matched to a gene: 6. Sequencing was performed on blood, either unsorted or a sorted T cell fraction (not recorded which). This TCR was recovered from a male donor with ankylosing spondylitis. V usage is TRBV2 and J usage is TRBJ1-5; TRBD1 matches at 10 bases. The CDR3 DNA reads as TGTGCCAGCAGTGAGCGGACAGGGGGGGCCCAGCCCCAGCATTTT. It specifies CASSERTGGAQPQHF.